Only a few counts were recorded for the clone carrying this T cell receptor (beta chain). What it recognizes is unknown. Per germline, CDR1 SEHNR and CDR2 FQNEAQ (reference sequence). The CDR3 totals 14 residues. Trimming pared 5 bases from V and 7 bases from J, leaving 14 bases between. In TCRdb, the reads were re-called with MiXCR into one record per CDR3 protein. The repertoire has roughly 500,000 distinct CDR3 sequences, approximately 15% of them found once; the top ten carry roughly a quarter. This specimen belongs to a study of T cell repertoires in cytomegalovirus infection. As for the study in general: Based on public TCR beta signatures, there were indications of CMV infection and of a matching HLA type. Study conclusions and caveats: Ex vivo, HLA-C-restricted CMV-specific TCR beta clonotypes prevailed over the rest of the response.

The TCR was taken from a human donor in good health (CMV status not recorded). Some clones in this sample may be carry-over from other donors' samples. Sequencing used CD8+ T cells from PBMCs. The chain is built from TRBV7-9 and TRBJ1-4, with a possible D match to TRBD1 (6 bases). CDR3 amino acids: CASSPPGDGEKLFF. CDR3 coding DNA: TGTGCCAGCAGCCCCCCAGGGGACGGTGAAAAACTGTTTTTT.